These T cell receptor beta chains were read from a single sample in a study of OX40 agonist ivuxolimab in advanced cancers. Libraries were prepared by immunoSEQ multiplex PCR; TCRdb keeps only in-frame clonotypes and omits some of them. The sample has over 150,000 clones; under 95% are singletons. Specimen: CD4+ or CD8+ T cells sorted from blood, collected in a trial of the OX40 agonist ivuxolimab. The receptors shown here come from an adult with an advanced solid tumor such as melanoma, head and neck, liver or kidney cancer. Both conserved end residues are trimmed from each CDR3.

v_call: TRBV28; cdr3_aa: ASSPPDRDYGYT
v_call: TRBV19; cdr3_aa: ASSMEVAWEQY
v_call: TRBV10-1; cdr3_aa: ASSKAFTEAF
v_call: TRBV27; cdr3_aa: ASSFKREGRFWQF
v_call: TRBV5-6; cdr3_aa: ASSLGQGYSVREQY
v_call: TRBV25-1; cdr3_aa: ASSDQRRNTGELF
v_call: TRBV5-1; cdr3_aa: ASSPAGGTGELF
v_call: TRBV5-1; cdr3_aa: ASSRDRAFSYEQY
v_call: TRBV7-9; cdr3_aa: ANDRLAAYTGELF
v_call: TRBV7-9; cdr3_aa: ASSLSEVSEAF
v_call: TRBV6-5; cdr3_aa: ASSPRTGGFRGYT
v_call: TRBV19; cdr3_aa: ASTRAGGSSYEQY
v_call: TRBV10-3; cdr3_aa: ASSGTVNTEAF
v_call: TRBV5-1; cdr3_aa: ASSLYPQGTEAF
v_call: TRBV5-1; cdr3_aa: AGIPQQQY
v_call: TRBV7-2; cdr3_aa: ASSRRTGNGNTIY
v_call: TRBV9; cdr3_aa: ASRGMGESGYT
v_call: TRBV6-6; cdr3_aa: ASSRFPTANYGYT
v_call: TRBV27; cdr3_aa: ASSLLAQGAGEQY
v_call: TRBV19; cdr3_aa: ASSRTSGGYQETQY
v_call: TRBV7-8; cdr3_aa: ASSINPHGYT
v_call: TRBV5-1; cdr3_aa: ASSSPRGGLAMQETQY
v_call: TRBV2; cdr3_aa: ASSVRGQPHEQY
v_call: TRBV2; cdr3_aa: ATRPGNTGELF
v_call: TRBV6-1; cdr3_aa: ASSSLRGGQETQY
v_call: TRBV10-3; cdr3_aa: AIRGGINQPQH
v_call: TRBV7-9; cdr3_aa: ASSANRDSSTKQF